The next 6 T cell receptor beta chains were all read from a single sample in a study of T cell responses to AZD1222 COVID-19 vaccine. The table came from immunoSEQ multiplex PCR; TCRdb's copy has only in-frame clones and leaves some out. The sample lists more than 95,000 clones, roughly 90% occurring once. This specimen was peripheral blood, taken on day 0 of AZD1222 vaccination. The source of these receptors is an adult in good health.

This chain uses TRBV30 with TRBJ1-5; 8 bases are shared with TRBD1. The V gene end was trimmed by 6 bases and the J gene end by 3 bases; junction bases not matched to a gene: 10. CDR1 and CDR2 (germline): GTSNPN, SVGIG (reference sequence). The CDR3 runs 15 residues. In DNA, the CDR3 is TGTGCCTGCTTGACCCAGGGGGCCCACAATCAGCCCCAGCATTTT. Its translation: CACLTQGAHNQPQHF.

The genes are TRBV7-9 and TRBJ2-1; 8 bases match TRBD2. The CDR3 covers 17 residues. J was trimmed by 7 bases and V by 5 bases; bases with no gene match: 16. From germline, CDR1 is SEHNR and CDR2 FQNEAQ (reference sequence). CDR3 sequence: CASSPPGRGGVGNEQFF. DNA of the CDR3: TGTGCCAGCAGCCCACCCGGCCGGGGGGGCGTTGGAAATGAGCAGTTCTTC. Complete variable domain (other parts from reference TRBV7-9 and TRBJ2-1): DTGVSQNPRHKITKRGQNVTFRCDPISEHNRLYWYRQTLGQGPEFLTYFQNEAQLEKSRLLSDRFSAERPKGSFSTLEIQRTEQGDSAMYLCASSPPGRGGVGNEQFFGPGTRLTVL.

J is TRBJ2-6 and V is TRBV7-2; the D call may be TRBD1 or TRBD2 (7 bases each). This CDR3 comprises 17 residues. The ends were cut back, 2 bases at V and 0 bases at J, with 11 bases in the middle. Germline V gene data show CDR1 as SGHTA and CDR2 as FQGNSA. This CDR3 is CASSLQGGASGANVLTF. For the CDR3, the DNA is TGTGCCAGCAGCTTACAGGGGGGGGCCTCTGGGGCCAACGTCCTGACTTTC.

The chain links TRBV30 to TRBJ2-2, with 11 positions matching TRBD2. Germline V gene data show CDR1 as GTSNPN and CDR2 as SVGIG (reference sequence). V lost 4 bases to trimming and J lost 4 bases; unmatched junction nucleotides: 11. The length of the CDR3 is 17 residues. CDR3 sequence reads: CAWIPILAGAGTGELFF. In nucleotides, the CDR3 is TGTGCCTGGATCCCCATACTAGCGGGAGCGGGCACCGGGGAGCTGTTTTTT. Full variable domain (rest looked up from reference TRBV30 and TRBJ2-2): SQTIHQWPATLVQPVGSPLSLECTVEGTSNPNLYWYRQAAGRGLQLLFYSVGIGQISSEVPQNLSASRPQDRQFILSSKKLLLSDSGFYLCAWIPILAGAGTGELFFGEGSRLTVL.

The chain combines TRBV7-2 with TRBJ1-2; D is uncertain. CDR3 size: 13 residues. CDR1 and CDR2 (germline): SGHTA, FQGNSA. The V gene lost 1 base and the J gene lost 4 bases, with 7 bases spanning the gap. The CDR3 nucleotides read TGTGCCAGCAGCTTAGAAAGCAGCTATGGCTACACCTTC. This translates into CASSLESSYGYTF.

The chain combines TRBV5-8 with TRBJ2-7; perhaps TRBD1 as D (7 bases). The germline gives CDR1 SGHTS, CDR2 YDEGEE. The CDR3 is made up of 14 amino acids. V was cut by 6 bases and J by 6 bases, with 19 bases left in between. CDR3: CASIRDSGFGEQYF. The CDR3 coding sequence is TGTGCCAGCATCCGGGACAGCGGGTTCGGCGAGCAGTACTTC.